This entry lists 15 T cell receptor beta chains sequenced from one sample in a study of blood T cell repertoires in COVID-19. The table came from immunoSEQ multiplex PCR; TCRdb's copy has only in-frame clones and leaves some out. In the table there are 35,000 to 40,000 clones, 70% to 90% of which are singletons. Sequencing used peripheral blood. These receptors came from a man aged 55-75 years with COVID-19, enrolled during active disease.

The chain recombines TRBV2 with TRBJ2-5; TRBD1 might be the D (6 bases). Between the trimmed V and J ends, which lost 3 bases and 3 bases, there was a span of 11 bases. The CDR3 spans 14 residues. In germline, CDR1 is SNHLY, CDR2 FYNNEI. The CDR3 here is CASSDDEGEETQYF. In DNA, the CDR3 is TGTGCCAGCAGTGACGACGAGGGGGAAGAGACCCAGTACTTC.

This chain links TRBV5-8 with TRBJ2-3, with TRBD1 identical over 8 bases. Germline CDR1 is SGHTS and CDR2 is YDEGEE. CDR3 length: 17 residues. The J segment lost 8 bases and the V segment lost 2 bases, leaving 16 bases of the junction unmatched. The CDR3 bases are TGTGCCAGCAGCTTTTCCTATACAGGGGGGCCTTTGGGTACGCAGTATTTT. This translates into CASSFSYTGGPLGTQYF.

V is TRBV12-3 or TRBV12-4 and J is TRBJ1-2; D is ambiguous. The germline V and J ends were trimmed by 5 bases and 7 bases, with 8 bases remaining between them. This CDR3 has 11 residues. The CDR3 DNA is TGTGCCAGCAGTGGAGTCAGTGGCTACACCTTC. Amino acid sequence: CASSGVSGYTF.

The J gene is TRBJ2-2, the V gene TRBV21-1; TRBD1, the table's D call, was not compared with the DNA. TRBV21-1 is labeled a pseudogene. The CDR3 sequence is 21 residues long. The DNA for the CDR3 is TGTGCCAGCAGCCCGATAAGAGCAGGACAGACGACCCATCACGACACCGGGGAGCTGTTTTTT. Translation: CASSPIRAGQTTHHDTGELFF.

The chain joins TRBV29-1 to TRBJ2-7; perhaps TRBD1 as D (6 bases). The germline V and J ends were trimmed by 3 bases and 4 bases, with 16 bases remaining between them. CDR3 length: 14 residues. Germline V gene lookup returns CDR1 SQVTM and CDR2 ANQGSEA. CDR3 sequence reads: CSVEMGAHPYEQYF. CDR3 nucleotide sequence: TGCAGCGTTGAGATGGGGGCCCATCCTTACGAGCAGTACTTC.

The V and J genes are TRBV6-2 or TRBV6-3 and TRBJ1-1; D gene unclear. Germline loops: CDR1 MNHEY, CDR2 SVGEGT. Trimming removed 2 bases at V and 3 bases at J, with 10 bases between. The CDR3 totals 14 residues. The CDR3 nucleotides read TGTGCCAGCAGTTACGGTCTCAGATACACTGAAGCTTTCTTT. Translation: CASSYGLRYTEAFF.

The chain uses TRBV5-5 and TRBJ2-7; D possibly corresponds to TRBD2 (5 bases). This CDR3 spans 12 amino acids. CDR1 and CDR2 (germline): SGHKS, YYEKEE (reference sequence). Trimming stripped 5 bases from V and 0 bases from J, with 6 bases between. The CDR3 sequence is CASSDYSYEQYF. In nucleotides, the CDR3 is TGTGCCAGCAGTGACTACTCCTACGAGCAGTACTTC.

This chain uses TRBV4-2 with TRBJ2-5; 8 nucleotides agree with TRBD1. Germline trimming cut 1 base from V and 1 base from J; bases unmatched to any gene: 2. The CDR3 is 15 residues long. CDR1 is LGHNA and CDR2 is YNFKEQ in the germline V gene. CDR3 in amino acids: CASSQGQGAQETQYF. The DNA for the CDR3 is TGTGCCAGCAGCCAAGGGCAGGGGGCCCAAGAGACCCAGTACTTC.

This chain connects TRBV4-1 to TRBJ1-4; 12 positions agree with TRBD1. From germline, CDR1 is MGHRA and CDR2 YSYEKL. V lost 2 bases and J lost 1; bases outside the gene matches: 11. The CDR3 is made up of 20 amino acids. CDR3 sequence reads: CASSQLPGQGALGTNEKLFF. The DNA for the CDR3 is TGCGCCAGCAGCCAATTACCGGGACAGGGGGCGCTCGGAACTAATGAAAAACTGTTTTTT.

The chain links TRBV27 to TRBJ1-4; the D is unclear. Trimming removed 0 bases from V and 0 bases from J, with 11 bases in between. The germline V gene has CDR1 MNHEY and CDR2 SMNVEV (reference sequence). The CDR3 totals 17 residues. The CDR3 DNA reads TGTGCCAGCAGTTTATCGGTAGAGACTTCAACTAATGAAAAACTGTTTTTT. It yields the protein CASSLSVETSTNEKLFF.

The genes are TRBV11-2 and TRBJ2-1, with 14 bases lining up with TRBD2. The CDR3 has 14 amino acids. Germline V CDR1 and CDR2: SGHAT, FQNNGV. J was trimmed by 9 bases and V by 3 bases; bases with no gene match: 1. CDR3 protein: CASSFGLAGGEQFF. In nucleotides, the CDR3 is TGTGCCAGCAGCTTCGGACTAGCGGGAGGTGAGCAGTTCTTC.

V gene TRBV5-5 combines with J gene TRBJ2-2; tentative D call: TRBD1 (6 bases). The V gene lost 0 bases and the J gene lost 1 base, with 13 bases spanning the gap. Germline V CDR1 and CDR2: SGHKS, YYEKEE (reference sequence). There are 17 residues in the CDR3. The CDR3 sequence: CASSLVRAGVNTGELFF. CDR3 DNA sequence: TGTGCCAGCAGCTTGGTGCGGGCAGGGGTGAACACCGGGGAGCTGTTTTTT. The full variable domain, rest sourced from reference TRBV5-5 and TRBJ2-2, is DAGVTQSPTHLIKTRGQQVTLRCSPISGHKSVSWYQQVLGQGPQFIFQYYEKEERGRGNFPDRFSARQFPNYSSELNVNALLLGDSALYLCASSLVRAGVNTGELFFGEGSRLTVL.

This chain's CDR3 is CASSVRDFDYEQYF. Written as DNA, the CDR3 is TGTGCCAGCAGCGTGAGGGACTTCGACTACGAGCAGTACTTC. The V call is TRBV9, the J call TRBJ2-7; weak D call: TRBD2 (6 bases). Looked up from germline, CDR1 is SGDLS and CDR2 is YYNGEE. V lost 2 bases, J lost 3 bases, and 12 bases lay in between. This CDR3 spans 14 amino acids.

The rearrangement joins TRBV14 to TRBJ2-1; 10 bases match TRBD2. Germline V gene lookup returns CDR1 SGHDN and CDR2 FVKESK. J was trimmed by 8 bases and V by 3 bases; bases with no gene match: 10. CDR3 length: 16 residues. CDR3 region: CASSHPGLARDDEQFF. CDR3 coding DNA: TGTGCCAGCAGCCACCCGGGACTAGCGCGTGACGATGAGCAGTTCTTC.

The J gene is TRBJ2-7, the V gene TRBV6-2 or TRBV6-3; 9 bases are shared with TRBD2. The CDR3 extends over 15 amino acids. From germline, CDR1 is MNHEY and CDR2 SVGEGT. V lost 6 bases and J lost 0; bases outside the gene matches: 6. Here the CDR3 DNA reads TGTGCCAGCAGCCTACCGACTAGCGGCTCCTACGAGCAGTACTTC. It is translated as CASSLPTSGSYEQYF.